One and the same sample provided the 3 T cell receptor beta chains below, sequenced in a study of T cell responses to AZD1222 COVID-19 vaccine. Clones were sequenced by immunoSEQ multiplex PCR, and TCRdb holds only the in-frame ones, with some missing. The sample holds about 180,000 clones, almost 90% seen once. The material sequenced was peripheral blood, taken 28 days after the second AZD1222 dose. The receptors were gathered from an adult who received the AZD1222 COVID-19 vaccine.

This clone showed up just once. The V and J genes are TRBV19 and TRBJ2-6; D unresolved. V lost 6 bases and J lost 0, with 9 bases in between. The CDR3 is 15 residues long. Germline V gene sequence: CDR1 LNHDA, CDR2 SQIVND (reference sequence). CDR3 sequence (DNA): TGTGCCAGTAGGCCTGGTTTCTCTGGGGCCAACGTCCTGACTTTC. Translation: CASRPGFSGANVLTF.

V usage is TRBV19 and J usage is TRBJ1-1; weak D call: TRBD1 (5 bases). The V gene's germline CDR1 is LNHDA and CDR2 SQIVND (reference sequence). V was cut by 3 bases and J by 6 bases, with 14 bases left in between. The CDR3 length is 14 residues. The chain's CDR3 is CASSMGGVRAEAFF. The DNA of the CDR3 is TGTGCCAGTAGTATGGGAGGGGTTAGGGCTGAAGCTTTCTTT.

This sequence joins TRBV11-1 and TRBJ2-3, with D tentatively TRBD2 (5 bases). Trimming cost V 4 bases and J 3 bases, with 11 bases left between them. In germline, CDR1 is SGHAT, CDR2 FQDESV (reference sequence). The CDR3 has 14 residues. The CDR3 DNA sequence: TGTGCCAGCAGCTCCCCGGAGGAGACAGATACGCAGTATTTT. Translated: CASSSPEETDTQYF.